This T cell receptor beta chain was retrieved from a study of cytomegalovirus exposure and HLA in healthy donors. Study-wide findings and caveats: TCR association rates varied by HLA locus in a later analysis, with DRB1 highest and HLA-C lowest.

Researchers ran the PCR with 60 Vbeta and 13 Jbeta primers. The table came from immunoSEQ multiplex PCR; TCRdb's copy has only in-frame clones and leaves some out. The sample records roughly 120,000 clones, 75% to 90% being singletons. The CDR3 covers 18 residues. Germline V CDR1 and CDR2: SGHTA, FQGNSA. V was pared by 1 base and J by 4 bases, with 20 bases between. As concerns this clone: Its specificity is not known.

Specimen: PBMCs. The genes are TRBV7-2 and TRBJ1-5, with D unresolved. The sequence derives from a man aged 25-45 years in good health and CMV-seronegative. In DNA, the CDR3 is TGTGCCAGCAGCTTAGTTGGTGCGGTGGTGTCAATAAATCAGCCCCAGCATTTT. Residues: CASSLVGAVVSINQPQHF. Filled out from reference TRBV7-2 and TRBJ1-5, the complete variable domain reads GAGVSQSPSNKVTEKGKDVELRCDPISGHTALYWYRQSLGQGLEFLIYFQGNSAPDKSGLPSDRFSAERTGGSVSTLTIQRTQQEDSAVYLCASSLVGAVVSINQPQHFGDGTRLSIL.